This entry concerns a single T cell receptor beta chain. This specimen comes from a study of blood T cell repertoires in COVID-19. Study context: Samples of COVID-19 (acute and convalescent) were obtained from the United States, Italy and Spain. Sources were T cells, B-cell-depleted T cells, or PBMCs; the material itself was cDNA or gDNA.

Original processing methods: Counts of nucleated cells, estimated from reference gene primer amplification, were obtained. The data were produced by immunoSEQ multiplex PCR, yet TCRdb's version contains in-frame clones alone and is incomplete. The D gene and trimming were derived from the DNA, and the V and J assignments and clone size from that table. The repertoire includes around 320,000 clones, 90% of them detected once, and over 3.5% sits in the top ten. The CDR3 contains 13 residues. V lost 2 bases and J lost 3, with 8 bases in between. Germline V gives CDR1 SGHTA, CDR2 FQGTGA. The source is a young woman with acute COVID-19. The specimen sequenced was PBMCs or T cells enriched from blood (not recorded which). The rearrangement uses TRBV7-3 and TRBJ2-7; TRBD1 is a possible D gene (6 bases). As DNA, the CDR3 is TGTGCCAGCAGCTTAGGACAGCACTACGAGCAGTACTTC. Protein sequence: CASSLGQHYEQYF. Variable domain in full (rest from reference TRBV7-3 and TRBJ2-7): GAGVSQTPSNKVTEKGKYVELRCDPISGHTALYWYRQSLGQGPEFLIYFQGTGAADDSGLPNDRFFAVRPEGSVSTLKIQRTERGDSAVYLCASSLGQHYEQYFGPGTRLTVT.